Below, one T cell receptor beta chain is given with its context. Its antigen remains unidentified. Original handling: Junction-only immunoSEQ data arrived without quality scores, meaning filtering differed. Method: immunoSEQ multiplex PCR; TCRdb's copy keeps in-frame clones and lacks some. The D gene and trimming were derived from the DNA, and the V and J assignments and clone size from that table. The sample yields more than 2 million clones, around 95% seen once. The data were obtained in a study of shared clonotypes between healthy human individuals. Overall study findings and caveats: Across a handful of donors, naive CD4 shared approximately 4.5%, naive CD8 around 4%, memory CD4 roughly 2.4%, memory CD8 approximately 0.4%.

V was shortened by 0 bases and J by 6 bases, with 11 bases between the two germline ends. This CDR3 comprises 14 residues. CDR1 and CDR2 (germline): ENHRY, SYGVKD. Sequencing input: naive CD4+ T cells sorted from blood. The subset was: CD45RA+ positively selected. The source is a man aged 18 to 35 in good health. V usage is TRBV10-3 and J usage is TRBJ1-2; D might be TRBD1 (5 bases). This CDR3 reads CAISESQAGNGYTF. The CDR3 nucleotides read TGTGCCATCAGTGAGTCTCAGGCAGGGAATGGCTACACCTTC.